In this sample, the clone carrying this T cell receptor (beta chain) turned up once. Following RNA extraction, reverse transcription yielded cDNA that acted as the sequencing template. TCRdb keeps only in-frame clones here, not all; method: immunoSEQ multiplex PCR. Among about 200,000 clones listed, less than 45% were seen once. Treatment denoted: oral pan-JAK inhibitor, 5-10 mg twice daily. CDR3 length: 15 amino acids. CDR1 and CDR2 from the germline V gene are SGHNT and YYREEE (reference sequence). V was cut by 0 bases and J by 7 bases, with 14 bases left in between. This sample stems from a study of CD8+ T cells in alopecia areata. Background on the study: Percent affected scalp area, the SALT score, rated treated patients' severity.

The TCR sequence derives from a human donor with alopecia areata. The V and J genes are TRBV5-4 and TRBJ2-1, with a possible D match to TRBD2 (5 bases). The input for sequencing was CD4+ T cells sorted from blood, taken at roughly week 30, from a patient treated with tofacitinib. The CDR3 nucleotides read TGTGCCAGCAGCTTGGAGTCCCAGCGGCGAAATGAGCAGTTCTTC. This gives the protein CASSLESQRRNEQFF. Full variable domain (remainder filled in from reference TRBV5-4 and TRBJ2-1): ETGVTQSPTHLIKTRGQQVTLRCSSQSGHNTVSWYQQALGQGPQFIFQYYREEENGRGNFPPRFSGLQFPNYSSELNVNALELDDSALYLCASSLESQRRNEQFFGPGTRLTVL.